This entry lists 14 T cell receptor beta chains sequenced from one sample in a study of control samples from healthy donors and cancer patients. Clones were sequenced by immunoSEQ multiplex PCR, and TCRdb holds only the in-frame ones, with some missing. The table has approximately 99,000 clones, around 80% seen once. The sample taken for sequencing was blood. Receptors were obtained from a man aged 18 to 30 in good health.

The chain carries TRBV25-1 and TRBJ1-2; 7 bases are shared with TRBD1. Germline V gene data show CDR1 as MGHDK and CDR2 as SYGVNS. The V gene end was trimmed by 3 bases and the J gene end by 8 bases; junction bases not matched to a gene: 9. The CDR3 length is 14 residues. The CDR3 DNA follows: TGTGCCAGCAGTGAGAGGGGGCAGTTAGGAGGCTACACCTTC. It is translated as CASSERGQLGGYTF.

A single count supports this clone. The rearrangement joins TRBV18 to TRBJ1-3; D unresolved. The CDR3 totals 16 residues. Trimming left V 3 bases short and J 0 bases short, with 12 bases between. The germline CDR1 and CDR2 sequences are KGHSH and LQKENI. DNA of the CDR3: TGTGCCAGCTCACCTGGGCAGAAATACTCTGGAAACACCATATATTTT. Translated, it gives CASSPGQKYSGNTIYF.

The gene calls are TRBV24-1 and TRBJ1-1; D remains unclear. Deletions cut 0 bases from V and 5 bases from J, with 3 bases between. There are 12 residues in the CDR3. Germline loops: CDR1 KGHDR, CDR2 SFDVKD. This chain's CDR3 is CATSDLGTEAFF. DNA of the CDR3: TGTGCCACCAGTGATTTGGGAACTGAAGCTTTCTTT.

V gene TRBV5-6 combines with J gene TRBJ2-3, with D tentatively TRBD1 or TRBD2 (6 bases each). The CDR3 is made up of 15 amino acids. Between the trimmed V and J ends, which lost 2 bases and 3 bases, there was a span of 13 bases. CDR1 SGHDT and CDR2 YYEEEE come from the germline V gene. CDR3 coding DNA: TGTGCCAGCAGCTTAACAGGGAGGAAAACAGATACGCAGTATTTT. This sequence encodes CASSLTGRKTDTQYF.

The chain carries TRBV3-1 (or the pseudogene TRBV3-2) and TRBJ2-7; 8 bases fit TRBD1. Trimming took 2 bases from V and 8 from J; bases not matched to a gene: 11. Germline loops: CDR1 LGHDT, CDR2 YNNKEL (reference sequence). The CDR3 spans 15 residues. CDR3: CASSQPGQAPGQQYF. Here the CDR3 DNA reads TGTGCCAGCAGCCAACCGGGACAGGCACCAGGTCAGCAGTACTTC.

The J gene is TRBJ2-2, the V gene TRBV28; D may be TRBD1 (6 bases). The V end was cut by 3 bases, the J end by 4 bases, with 12 bases between. Germline V lookup: CDR1 MDHEN, CDR2 SYDVKM. CDR3 length: 15 residues. The CDR3 sequence is CASSFHRVPTGELFF. For the CDR3, the DNA is TGTGCCAGCAGTTTTCACAGGGTCCCCACCGGGGAGCTGTTTTTT.

The chain recombines TRBV5-3 with TRBJ1-5; unclear D gene. TRBV5-3 counts as an open reading frame of uncertain function. The V end was cut by 3 bases, the J end by 0 bases, with 16 bases between. The CDR3 has 17 residues. DNA for the CDR3: TGTGCCAGAAGCTCGGACCGGACCCTTTATAGCAATCAGCCCCAGCATTTT. It encodes CARSSDRTLYSNQPQHF.

This clone was found once. This chain connects TRBV2 to TRBJ2-7; D is possibly TRBD2 (6 bases). The V gene's germline CDR1 is SNHLY and CDR2 FYNNEI. This CDR3 is built from 12 residues. The V end lost 7 bases, the J end lost 2 bases, and 9 bases lay between the germline ends. The CDR3: CASTAGTYEQYF. DNA of the CDR3: TGTGCCAGCACCGCGGGGACCTACGAGCAGTACTTC.

The chain combines TRBV4-2 with TRBJ2-3; 15 bases are shared with TRBD2. CDR1 LGHNA and CDR2 YNFKEQ come from the germline V gene. The length of the CDR3 is 19 residues. The V and J ends lost 2 bases and 6 bases, in that order; junction bases with no gene match: 12. CDR3 nucleotide sequence: TGTGCCAGCAGCCAAAGGACTAGCGGGGGGGTCAGTTTTAAGGATACGCAGTATTTT. This codes for CASSQRTSGGVSFKDTQYF.

This sequence joins TRBV11-2 and TRBJ1-3; TRBD1 might be the D (5 bases). Germline V CDR1 and CDR2: SGHAT, FQNNGV. V was pared by 5 bases and J by 1 base, with 24 bases between. CDR3 length equals 19 residues. DNA of the CDR3: TGTGCCAGCAGCCGTATCTCGGACAATACCTTGGGATCTGGAAACACCATATATTTT. Its protein is CASSRISDNTLGSGNTIYF.

The chain is built from TRBV5-5 and TRBJ2-5; D might be TRBD1 (5 bases). This CDR3 is built from 13 residues. Trimming left V 0 bases short and J 4 bases short, with 7 bases between. Germline-derived CDR1 and CDR2 are SGHKS and YYEKEE (reference sequence). CDR3 in DNA: TGTGCCAGCAGCTTGGGACAGCTAGAGACCCAGTACTTC. Protein: CASSLGQLETQYF.

The chain employs TRBV6-1 and TRBJ2-2; the D is unclear. V was trimmed by 3 bases and J by 3 bases, leaving 8 bases between them. Germline assignment: CDR1 MNHNS and CDR2 SASEGT. This CDR3 is built from 14 residues. This CDR3 is CASSEGYDTGELFF. CDR3 DNA: TGTGCCAGCAGTGAGGGATATGACACCGGGGAGCTGTTTTTT.

The V and J genes are TRBV21-1 and TRBJ2-1; the D call in the table, TRBD2, was not verified against the DNA. TRBV21-1 corresponds to a pseudogene. The CDR3 runs 16 residues. DNA for the CDR3: TGTGCCAGCAGCAAACCTCGGGGTAAGTGGGACAATGAGCAGTTCTTC. Its protein is CASSKPRGKWDNEQFF.

V is TRBV27 and J is TRBJ1-1; no definite D call. Trimming stripped 3 bases from V and 4 bases from J, with 9 bases between. The V gene's germline CDR1 is MNHEY and CDR2 SMNVEV (reference sequence). The CDR3 runs to 13 residues. Here the CDR3 DNA reads TGTGCCAGCAGTTTCCGTGTAACCACTGAAGCTTTCTTT. Residues: CASSFRVTTEAFF.